A selection of T cell receptor beta chains follows, all from one sample in a study of post-analysis software for immune sequencing data. TCRdb called the PCR reads again in MiXCR, with one record for every CDR3 protein. The sample consists of a few hundred thousand distinct CDR3 sequences, 30% to 45% of them appearing once. Input material: blood. The receptors were sampled from a girl aged 5 to 17 with multiple sclerosis. Both conserved end residues are part of each CDR3. Each record gives: J gene, clone size, V gene, D gene, CDR3 DNA, CDR3 protein. D genes are given only for firm matches. Clone size, where shown, is once, few, many, or a class for clones that have expanded.

TRBJ1-6 - TRBV12-3/TRBV12-4 - TGTGCCAGCAGTTACGGGACACCGGGGGCACCCCTCCACTTT CASSYGTPGAPLHF
TRBJ1-1 once TRBV4-1 - TGCGCCAGCAGCACCCAAGGTCAGGACCCGAACACTGAAGCTTTCTTT CASSTQGQDPNTEAFF
TRBJ1-1 many TRBV29-1 - TGCAGCGTTGCACAAAGGATTAACACTGAAGCTTTCTTT CSVAQRINTEAFF
TRBJ1-1 - TRBV2 - TGTGCCAGCCTGATGGGGCGGGACACTGAAGCTTTCTTT CASLMGRDTEAFF
TRBJ1-6 - TRBV27 TRBD1 TGTGCCAGCAGTTGGGGGACAGGGGTTTCACCCCTCCACTTT CASSWGTGVSPLHF
TRBJ2-5 many TRBV24-1 - TGTGCCACCAGTGATTTGTTTGGGGATCAAGAGACCCAGTACTTC CATSDLFGDQETQYF
TRBJ2-3 few TRBV5-1 - TGCGCCAGCAGCTTGTCCTCCGGCATACGCACAGATACGCAGTATTTT CASSLSSGIRTDTQYF
TRBJ2-2 - TRBV7-2 - TGTGCCAGCAGCTTAGACAGGGAAACCGGGGAGCTGTTTTTT CASSLDRETGELFF
TRBJ2-3 many TRBV9 - TGTGCCAGCAGCGGTGATACGCAGTATTTT CASSGDTQYF
TRBJ2-1 many TRBV5-1 - TGCGCCAGCAGCTTGTTAGGTAACAATGAGCAGTTCTTC CASSLLGNNEQFF
TRBJ2-1 - TRBV4-2 - TGTGCCAGCAGCTATACAAGTGACTCGCTCCTATACAATGAGCAGTTCTTC CASSYTSDSLLYNEQFF
TRBJ1-4 - TRBV4-1 - TGCGCCAGCAGCCAAGATAGAGGGTCTAATGAAAAACTGTTTTTT CASSQDRGSNEKLFF
TRBJ2-5 few TRBV6-6 TRBD1 TGTGCCAGCCGGGACAGGGGCTTGGGGGAGACCCAGTACTTC CASRDRGLGETQYF
TRBJ2-5 - TRBV7-9 - TGTGCCAGCAGCCGTACTTTGGCTACTGAGACCCAGTACTTC CASSRTLATETQYF
TRBJ2-7 many TRBV28 - TGTGCCAGCAGTTCGGCCGCCTACGAGCAGTACTTC CASSSAAYEQYF
TRBJ2-3 - TRBV6-6 TRBD2 TGTGCCAGCAGTTACGTAGCGGGAGGGTCGGATACGCAGTATTTT CASSYVAGGSDTQYF
TRBJ1-5 many TRBV20-1 TRBD1 TGCAGTGCTAACCGACAGGGGAAGGGTCAGCCCCAGCATTTT CSANRQGKGQPQHF
TRBJ1-3 - TRBV12-3/TRBV12-4 - TGTGCCAGCAGTACCGTAGCGGGGGGCTCTGGAAACACCATATATTTT CASSTVAGGSGNTIYF